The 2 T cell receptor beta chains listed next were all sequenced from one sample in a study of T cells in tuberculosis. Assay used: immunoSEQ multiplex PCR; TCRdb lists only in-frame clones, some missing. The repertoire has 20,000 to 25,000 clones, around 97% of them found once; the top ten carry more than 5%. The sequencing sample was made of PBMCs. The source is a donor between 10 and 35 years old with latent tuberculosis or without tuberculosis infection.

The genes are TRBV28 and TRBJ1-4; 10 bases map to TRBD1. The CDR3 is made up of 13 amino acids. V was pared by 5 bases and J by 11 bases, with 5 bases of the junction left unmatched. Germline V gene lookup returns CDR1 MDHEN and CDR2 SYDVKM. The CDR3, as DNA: TGTGCCAGCAGTGACAGGGGGCTGGGGAAACTGTTTTTT. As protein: CASSDRGLGKLFF. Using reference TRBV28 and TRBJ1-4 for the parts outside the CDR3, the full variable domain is DVKVTQSSRYLVKRTGEKVFLECVQDMDHENMFWYRQDPGLGLRLIYFSYDVKMKEKGDIPEGYSVSREKKERFSLILESASTNQTSMYLCASSDRGLGKLFFGSGTQLSVL.

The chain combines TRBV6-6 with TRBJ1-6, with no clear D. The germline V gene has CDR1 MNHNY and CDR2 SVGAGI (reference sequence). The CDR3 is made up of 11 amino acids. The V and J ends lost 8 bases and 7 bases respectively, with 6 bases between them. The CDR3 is CASSVNSPLHF. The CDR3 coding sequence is TGTGCCAGCTCGGTCAATTCACCCCTCCACTTT.